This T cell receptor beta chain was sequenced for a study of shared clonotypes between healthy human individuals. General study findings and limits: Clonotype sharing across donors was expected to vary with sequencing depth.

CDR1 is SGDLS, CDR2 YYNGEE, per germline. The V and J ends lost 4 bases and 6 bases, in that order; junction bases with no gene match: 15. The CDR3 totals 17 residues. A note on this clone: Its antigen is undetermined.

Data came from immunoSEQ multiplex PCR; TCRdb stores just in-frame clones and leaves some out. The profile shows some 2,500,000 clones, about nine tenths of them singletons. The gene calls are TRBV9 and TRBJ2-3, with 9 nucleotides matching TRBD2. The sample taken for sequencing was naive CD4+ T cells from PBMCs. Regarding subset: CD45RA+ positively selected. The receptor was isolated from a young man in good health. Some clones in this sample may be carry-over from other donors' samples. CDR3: CASSPKTTSGHRDTQYF. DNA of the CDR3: TGTGCCAGCAGCCCAAAAACGACTAGCGGCCACCGGGATACGCAGTATTTT.